A selection of T cell receptor beta chains follows, all from one sample in a study of cytomegalovirus exposure and HLA in healthy donors. Some clones are missing from TCRdb's copy, which holds only in-frame ones; the method was immunoSEQ multiplex PCR. The sample includes over 150,000 clones, about 90% of them seen just once. The material sequenced was PBMCs. These TCRs come from a woman between 18 and 29 years old in good health and CMV-seropositive. The CDR3 runs from the conserved cysteine through the conserved F or W. A D gene is named only where the DNA matches it firmly. A row's size may be missing; if present it is once, few, many or a size class.

V gene: TRBV29-1; D gene: TRBD2; J gene: TRBJ2-2; clone size: NA; CDR3 protein: CSVHSGRHTGELFF; CDR3 DNA: TGCAGCGTTCATAGCGGGAGGCACACCGGGGAGCTGTTTTTT
V gene: TRBV9; D gene: NA; J gene: TRBJ1-2; clone size: NA; CDR3 protein: CASSVALSYGYTF; CDR3 DNA: TGTGCCAGCAGCGTAGCCCTGTCTTATGGCTACACCTTC
V gene: TRBV18; D gene: TRBD2; J gene: TRBJ2-2; clone size: NA; CDR3 protein: CASSPGTSYTGELFF; CDR3 DNA: TGTGCCAGCTCACCCGGGACTAGCTACACCGGGGAGCTGTTTTTT
V gene: TRBV5-6; D gene: TRBD1; J gene: TRBJ2-7; clone size: NA; CDR3 protein: CASSLQGSAQYEQYF; CDR3 DNA: TGTGCCAGCAGCTTACAGGGGTCCGCCCAATACGAGCAGTACTTC
V gene: TRBV15; D gene: TRBD2; J gene: TRBJ2-7; clone size: NA; CDR3 protein: CATSREGGRSSYEQYF; CDR3 DNA: TGTGCCACCAGCAGAGAGGGCGGGAGGAGCTCCTACGAGCAGTACTTC
V gene: TRBV7-7; D gene: NA; J gene: TRBJ2-2; clone size: once; CDR3 protein: CASSPHGSLTGELFF; CDR3 DNA: TGTGCCAGCAGCCCGCACGGGTCCCTCACCGGGGAGCTGTTTTTT
V gene: TRBV7-6; D gene: NA; J gene: TRBJ2-7; clone size: NA; CDR3 protein: CASSLAAGVGVYEQYF; CDR3 DNA: TGTGCCAGCAGCTTAGCAGCTGGTGTGGGCGTTTACGAGCAGTACTTC
V gene: TRBV7-2; D gene: TRBD2; J gene: TRBJ2-1; clone size: NA; CDR3 protein: CASSSGGVSYNEQFF; CDR3 DNA: TGTGCCAGCAGCTCCGGGGGGGTATCCTACAATGAGCAGTTCTTC
V gene: TRBV4-2; D gene: TRBD1; J gene: TRBJ1-1; clone size: NA; CDR3 protein: CASSKDRGNTEAFF; CDR3 DNA: TGTGCCAGCAGTAAGGACAGGGGGAACACTGAAGCTTTCTTT
V gene: TRBV28; D gene: NA; J gene: TRBJ2-5; clone size: NA; CDR3 protein: CASSSPLQARGETQYF; CDR3 DNA: TGTGCCAGCAGTTCCCCCCTACAGGCCAGGGGAGAGACCCAGTACTTC
V gene: TRBV19; D gene: NA; J gene: TRBJ1-6; clone size: once; CDR3 protein: CASSIVHNNSPLHF; CDR3 DNA: TGTGCCAGTAGTATCGTACACAATAATTCACCCCTCCACTTT
V gene: TRBV6-1; D gene: NA; J gene: TRBJ2-4; clone size: NA; CDR3 protein: CASSLAVAKNIQYF; CDR3 DNA: TGTGCCAGCAGTTTAGCGGTAGCCAAAAACATTCAGTACTTC
V gene: TRBV5-4; D gene: TRBD2; J gene: TRBJ2-3; clone size: NA; CDR3 protein: CASSITSGTQYF; CDR3 DNA: TGTGCCAGCAGCATTACTAGCGGTACGCAGTATTTT
V gene: TRBV5-1; D gene: TRBD1; J gene: TRBJ1-1; clone size: NA; CDR3 protein: CASSSQGNAEAFF; CDR3 DNA: TGCGCCAGCAGCTCACAGGGGAACGCTGAAGCTTTCTTT
V gene: TRBV30; D gene: NA; J gene: TRBJ1-5; clone size: NA; CDR3 protein: CAWSERQGFQPQHF; CDR3 DNA: TGTGCCTGGAGTGAGCGGCAGGGGTTCCAGCCCCAGCATTTT
V gene: TRBV19; D gene: NA; J gene: TRBJ1-1; clone size: NA; CDR3 protein: CASTPFPGNFLEAFF; CDR3 DNA: TGTGCCAGTACCCCTTTCCCGGGAAATTTCCTTGAAGCTTTCTTT
V gene: TRBV7-9; D gene: NA; J gene: TRBJ2-5; clone size: NA; CDR3 protein: CASSFGSVPETQYF; CDR3 DNA: TGTGCCAGCAGCTTTGGTAGCGTCCCAGAGACCCAGTACTTC
V gene: TRBV28; D gene: TRBD2; J gene: TRBJ2-3; clone size: NA; CDR3 protein: CASESRGGLEDTQYF; CDR3 DNA: TGTGCCAGCGAGTCGCGGGGGGGCCTAGAAGATACGCAGTATTTT
V gene: TRBV7-6; D gene: TRBD1; J gene: TRBJ2-1; clone size: NA; CDR3 protein: CASSFGDRDNEQFF; CDR3 DNA: TGTGCCAGCAGCTTTGGGGACAGAGACAATGAGCAGTTCTTC
V gene: TRBV5-1; D gene: NA; J gene: TRBJ1-3; clone size: NA; CDR3 protein: CATSRGSGNTIYF; CDR3 DNA: TGCGCCACCTCCCGAGGCTCTGGAAACACCATATATTTT
V gene: TRBV7-2; D gene: NA; J gene: TRBJ2-6; clone size: NA; CDR3 protein: CASSLGFHSGANVLTF; CDR3 DNA: TGTGCCAGCAGCTTGGGCTTCCACTCTGGGGCCAACGTCCTGACTTTC